These 10 T cell receptor beta chains share one sample of origin, sequenced in a study of cytomegalovirus exposure and HLA in healthy donors. Both 60 Vbeta primers and 13 Jbeta primers went into the PCR. Using immunoSEQ multiplex PCR, the repertoire was profiled, and TCRdb retains in-frame clones only, with some absent. The sample includes some 130,000 clones, roughly 83% of them seen just once. The sequencing sample was made of PBMCs. These receptors originate from a girl aged 2-10 years in good health and CMV-seronegative.

This sequence joins TRBV7-9 and TRBJ2-3; 10 nucleotides align to TRBD2. This CDR3 region has 15 residues. The J segment lost 3 bases and the V segment lost 5 bases, leaving 5 bases of the junction unmatched. Germline assignment: CDR1 SEHNR and CDR2 FQNEAQ (reference sequence). In DNA, the CDR3 is TGTGCCAGCAGCAAGCGGGAGGGCCAGACAGATACGCAGTATTTT. Its translation is CASSKREGQTDTQYF.

As DNA, the CDR3 is TGTGCCAGAAGCCCCGCCGGGACTAGCGAAGACTACGAGCAGTACTTC. Its translation is CARSPAGTSEDYEQYF. The chain has TRBV5-3 and TRBJ2-7, with 10 bases fitting TRBD2. TRBV5-3 is treated as an ORF (open reading frame) with a function not yet certain. V shed 4 bases and J 3 bases; nucleotides not matched to a gene: 10. This CDR3 is built from 16 residues.

A note on this clone: At one of its ends the junction is not consistent with the germline gene, which may arise from a read error. The chain carries TRBV6-1 and TRBJ2-7, with unresolved D. The V gene's germline CDR1 is MNHNS and CDR2 SASEGT. This CDR3 comprises 15 residues. CDR3 loop: CASSGMTSRSFEQYF. CDR3 nucleotides: TGTGCCAGCAGTGGCATGACAAGCAGATCCTTCGAGCAGTACTTC.

This chain connects TRBV9 to TRBJ2-1; 7 bases map to TRBD2. V shed 2 bases, J shed 2 bases, and the junction held 4 bases outside the gene matches. CDR1 and CDR2 (germline): SGDLS, YYNGEE. The CDR3 spans 15 residues. The CDR3 bases are TGTGCCAGCAGCGTCCTCGCGGGGGCCTACAATGAGCAGTTCTTC. This gives the protein CASSVLAGAYNEQFF.

The chain uses TRBV9 and TRBJ2-1; the match to TRBD2 covers 12 bases. CDR1 and CDR2 from the germline V gene are SGDLS and YYNGEE. Trimming at V came to 3 bases and at J to 6 bases, leaving 4 bases not matched to a gene. This CDR3 spans 15 amino acids. DNA for the CDR3: TGTGCCAGCAGCGGCGGACTAGCGGGATCCAATGAGCAGTTCTTC. This codes for CASSGGLAGSNEQFF.

The chain combines TRBV5-8 with TRBJ1-1; D gene unclear. Germline assignment: CDR1 SGHTS and CDR2 YDEGEE. The CDR3 sequence is 13 residues long. Trimming pared 5 bases from V and 1 base from J, leaving 9 bases between. The CDR3 spells CASSYGSNTEAFF. The CDR3 DNA sequence: TGTGCCAGCAGTTACGGGTCGAACACTGAAGCTTTCTTT.

V gene TRBV28 combines with J gene TRBJ1-1; no clear D gene. V gave up 10 bases and J gave up 3 bases, with 21 bases separating them. Germline CDR1 and CDR2: MDHEN and SYDVKM. This CDR3 contains 15 residues. For the CDR3, the DNA is TGTGCCATACTCCCGATCCGGGGTAGGGACACTGAAGCTTTCTTT. Translating gives CAILPIRGRDTEAFF.

The chain uses TRBV28 and TRBJ1-3, with D possibly being TRBD1 (5 bases). Germline V gene sequence: CDR1 MDHEN, CDR2 SYDVKM. V shed 6 bases and J shed 1 base, with 10 bases lying between them. The CDR3 is made up of 14 amino acids. The CDR3 region is CASSWAGSGNTIYF. The CDR3 bases are TGTGCCAGCAGCTGGGCAGGGTCTGGAAACACCATATATTTT.

The rearrangement links TRBV7-9 to TRBJ2-7; 10 bases agree with TRBD2. There are 16 residues in the CDR3. Unmatched junction bases numbered 6, after V lost 4 bases and J lost 0 bases. The V gene's germline CDR1 is SEHNR and CDR2 FQNEAQ (reference sequence). Written as DNA, the CDR3 is TGTGCCAGCAGCTATGGACTAGCGGCAACCTCCTACGAGCAGTACTTC. It translates to CASSYGLAATSYEQYF.

This chain uses TRBV30 with TRBJ2-7, with D unresolved. Germline V lookup: CDR1 GTSNPN, CDR2 SVGIG (reference sequence). This CDR3 region has 11 residues. V was cut by 0 bases and J by 7 bases, with 7 bases left in between. CDR3 sequence reads: CAWSVQWEQYF. The DNA for the CDR3 is TGTGCCTGGAGTGTACAGTGGGAGCAGTACTTC.